This TCR beta chain was captured by sequencing in a study of blood T cell repertoires in COVID-19. Turning to the study itself: Whether acute or convalescent, the COVID-19 samples came from the United States, Italy and Spain. In each case, the material was cDNA or gDNA derived from T cells, B-cell-depleted T cells, or PBMCs.

As handled by the study authors: For nucleated cells, counts were estimated from reference gene primer amplification. TCRdb's copy holds only in-frame clones and misses some; the assay was immunoSEQ multiplex PCR. From that table come the V and J calls and clone size; the DNA was used to work out D and trimming. This table holds approximately 310,000 clones, more than 75% found once. Per the germline V gene, CDR1 is LNHNV and CDR2 is YYDKDF (reference sequence). The CDR3 has 15 residues. With 0 bases removed from V and 4 bases from J, the gap between germline ends came to 12 bases. The rearrangement links TRBV15 to TRBJ1-1; D is ambiguous. Material for sequencing was peripheral blood. This TCR was recovered from a man aged 50 or older with active or convalescent COVID-19. CDR3 bases: TGTGCCACCAGCAGAGATTTGGCAGCGGGCACTGAAGCTTTCTTT. Its translation is CATSRDLAAGTEAFF.